This T cell receptor beta chain was identified in a study of cytomegalovirus exposure and HLA in healthy donors (dated by TCRdb to the late 2010s). About the full investigation: The roughly 670 repertoires of the first cohort and the roughly 120 validation repertoires were produced on the same platform, according to a later analysis. To predict cytomegalovirus infection status, the study brought together high-throughput TCR immunosequencing, statistical association of individual TCRs with disease status, and machine learning. A separate validation cohort of some 130 different subjects was used in addition to the roughly 700-subject first cohort. The study aimed to test whether signatures of past pathogen exposure could be identified by cataloging public T cell receptors. The research as a whole found: The authors suggested that the approach could potentially be generalized to other disease states and immunological phenotypes. The classifier was reported to diagnose cytomegalovirus status with high specificity and sensitivity in both the original and validation cohorts. Most TCR sequences were seen in very few donors, while some public TCRs were found in many individuals. Subsequent analysis determined that TCRs grouped into clusters in the first cohort also showed a tendency toward co-occurrence across the approximately 110 validation repertoires, and 94% of cluster scores exceeded 0. All 120 or so repertoires were used to score co-occurrence in the validation cohort in a later analysis, because that analysis had no HLA typing for the cohort. A few of the identified cytomegalovirus-associated TCR beta chains were confirmed in vitro to be specific for cytomegalovirus antigens. A total of 164 TCR beta chains were listed by the study as associated with cytomegalovirus.

The donors were included in the validation cohort of some 120 subjects, a group kept apart from the approximately 700-subject first cohort. Preparation of the library involved the immunoSEQ multiplex PCR assay. As for the authors' bioinformatics: A statistical classification framework was built for diagnosing cytomegalovirus status from the catalog of TCR beta chain sequences. TCRdb stores this immuneACCESS table with in-frame sequences only. Part of the clones is absent; in the studies checked, under half of the shortfall reflects unresolved V genes, and no reason is known for the rest. The DNA gave D and trimming, while V, J and clone size come from that table. The sample table contains fewer than 400,000 clones; only one count was recorded for 86% of them. The ten top clones hold around 0.8% of the sample. From a lookup of the germline V gene, CDR1 and CDR2 are KGHSH and LQKENI. V lost 2 bases and J lost 3 bases, and the count of bases not matched to a germline gene is 7. Including the terminal cysteine and phenylalanine, the CDR3 comprises 15 residues. The DNA shown is the 45-base CDR3, in frame from base 1.

In regard to this clone: The antigen this receptor binds is unknown. No per-base quality is available; no much larger clone lies one base away.

The sequence derives from a woman under 30 in good health and CMV-seronegative. Sequencing was carried out using PBMCs. The chain links TRBV18 with TRBJ2-7; a stretch of 7 junction bases matches TRBD1. The DNA is as follows: TGTGCCAGCTCACCATTGGGGACAGCTTTCTACGAGCAGTACTTC. Its product reads: CASSPLGTAFYEQYF.